This T cell receptor beta chain was identified in a study of blood T cell repertoires in COVID-19. Study at large: Collection of acute and convalescent COVID-19 samples took place in the United States, Italy and Spain.

Clinical histories supplied by participants themselves formed the basis of cohort assignment. Profiled with immunoSEQ multiplex PCR; TCRdb holds only in-frame clones, not every one. The sample has roughly 160,000 clones; approximately 80% are singletons. The CDR3 contains 16 residues. Germline V gene sequence: CDR1 LNHDA, CDR2 SQIVND (reference sequence). The V gene end was trimmed by 5 bases and the J gene end by 5 bases; junction bases not matched to a gene: 8. The sequence came from a woman aged 60 to 75 who had recovered from COVID-19. The chain is built from TRBV19 and TRBJ2-5; 13 bases are a match to TRBD2. What was sequenced was PBMCs or T cells enriched from blood (not recorded which). Here the CDR3 reads CASSQGLAGYGETQYF. The CDR3 nucleotides read TGTGCCAGTAGTCAGGGACTAGCGGGGTACGGGGAGACCCAGTACTTC.